This TCR beta chain was sequenced in a study of T cells after yellow fever vaccination. Whole-study findings and limits: Researchers cautioned that FACS-sorted repertoires could harbor abundant clonotypes contaminating from the bulk population. Post-booster repertoires contained most primary-vaccination clones again (around 97% CD4, around 89% CD8).

Production of TCR cDNA was by 5'RACE template switching, which also added a universal primer site and UMIs. TCRdb re-derived calls from the 5' RACE reads in MiXCR, one entry per CDR3 protein. The sample has hundreds of thousands of distinct CDR3 sequences; about 19% are singletons. There are a few counts of this clonotype. Its antigen is still unknown. The germline gives CDR1 WSHSY, CDR2 SAAADI. J gave up 2 bases and V 10 bases, and 8 bases lay outside the gene matches. CDR3 length: 16 amino acids. This chain uses TRBV10-2 with TRBJ2-3; 14 positions agree with TRBD2. The clonotype comes from a young man who received the YFV17D yellow fever vaccine. Sequencing was performed on PBMCs, taken 15 days after the yellow fever booster vaccination. In DNA form, the CDR3 reads TGCGCCACCAGGACTAGCGGGAGGCCACTCACAGATACGCAGTATTTT. Amino acid sequence: CATRTSGRPLTDTQYF.